This entry lists 18 T cell receptor beta chains sequenced from one sample in a study of PD-1 blockade in classical Hodgkin lymphoma. Assay: immunoSEQ multiplex PCR; the TCRdb copy retains only in-frame clones and omits some. This sample has some 32,000 clones; 82% occur once, and the top ten carry around 30%. There was relapse after autologous stem cell transplantation in every patient, and there was variation in brentuximab vedotin exposure. Sequences were derived from peripheral blood mononuclear cells (PBMCs), sampled at baseline. The source of these receptors is a human donor with classical Hodgkin lymphoma.

The chain is built from TRBV7-2 and TRBJ1-1; D remains unclear. The CDR3 loop spans 13 amino acids. V shed 1 base and J shed 1 base, with 4 bases lying between them. CDR1 is SGHTA, CDR2 FQGNSA, per germline. The CDR3 DNA is TGTGCCAGCAGCTTAGGGTGGAACACTGAAGCTTTCTTT. Translating gives CASSLGWNTEAFF.

The chain employs TRBV27 and TRBJ2-1; no clear D. Looked up from germline, CDR1 is MNHEY and CDR2 is SMNVEV (reference sequence). Trimming stripped 3 bases from V and 9 bases from J, with 18 bases between. The CDR3 is made up of 15 amino acids. The CDR3 coding sequence is TGTGCCAGCAGTTTGGGCCAGGTGTCTCTAGTTGAGCAGTTCTTC. As protein: CASSLGQVSLVEQFF.

The chain combines TRBV30 with TRBJ2-7, with a tentative D call TRBD1 (5 bases). Germline V lookup: CDR1 GTSNPN, CDR2 SVGIG (reference sequence). This CDR3 comprises 11 residues. Trimming stripped 8 bases from V and 4 bases from J, with 12 bases between. The CDR3 DNA reads as TGTGCCCTTGGACAATATTACGAGCAGTACTTC. Amino acids: CALGQYYEQYF.

The gene calls are TRBV6-4 and TRBJ2-2; no firm D call. Trimming removed 8 bases from V and 1 base from J, with 2 bases in between. This CDR3 comprises 11 residues. Germline V gives CDR1 MRHNA, CDR2 SNTAGT. In DNA form, the CDR3 reads TGTGCCAGCGGGAACACCGGGGAGCTGTTTTTT. Amino acids: CASGNTGELFF.

The chain is built from TRBV10-3 and TRBJ2-5, with TRBD1 matching over 11 bases. CDR3 length: 14 amino acids. V was pared by 4 bases and J by 2 bases, with 0 bases of the junction left unmatched. Germline-derived CDR1 and CDR2 are ENHRY and SYGVKD. CDR3: CAISGDRGQETQYF. The CDR3 bases are TGTGCCATCAGTGGGGACAGGGGGCAAGAGACCCAGTACTTC.

J is TRBJ1-2 and V is TRBV4-2, with 7 bases matching TRBD1. With V trimmed by 4 bases and J by 4 bases, 9 bases remained unmatched. The V gene's germline CDR1 is LGHNA and CDR2 YNFKEQ. This CDR3 comprises 15 residues. CDR3 nucleotides: TGTGCCAGCAGCCCTACAGGGGCCCAGCGCTATGGCTACACCTTC. This codes for CASSPTGAQRYGYTF.

This clone was recorded a few times. V usage is TRBV19 and J usage is TRBJ1-5; the D gene is possibly TRBD1 (6 bases). V gave up 5 bases and J gave up 1 base, with 12 bases separating them. The CDR3 consists of 15 residues. Germline-derived CDR1 and CDR2 are LNHDA and SQIVND (reference sequence). The CDR3 region has the DNA TGTGCCAGTAGTGTCCTGACAGGAAGCAATCAGCCCCAGCATTTT. Translated, it gives CASSVLTGSNQPQHF.

The chain links TRBV7-2 to TRBJ2-5; 11 bases map to TRBD2. Germline CDR1 reads SGHTA; CDR2 reads FQGNSA. Unmatched junction bases numbered 8, after V lost 3 bases and J lost 5 bases. The CDR3 covers 16 residues. CDR3 coding DNA: TGTGCCAGCAGCTTGGGTAGCGGGGGGGCCGATGAGACCCAGTACTTC. Its translation: CASSLGSGGADETQYF.

J is TRBJ1-1 and V is TRBV7-9; the D gene is possibly TRBD1 (5 bases). The V end was cut by 5 bases, the J end by 0 bases, with 22 bases between. The germline V gene has CDR1 SEHNR and CDR2 FQNEAQ (reference sequence). This CDR3 has 18 amino acids. The CDR3 spells CASSPQLPRRDLNTEAFF. CDR3 nucleotide sequence: TGTGCCAGCAGCCCCCAGCTTCCCAGACGGGACCTGAACACTGAAGCTTTCTTT.

The genes are TRBV19 and TRBJ1-2, with no clear D. The ends were cut back, 4 bases at V and 4 bases at J, with 7 bases in the middle. Germline V gene lookup returns CDR1 LNHDA and CDR2 SQIVND (reference sequence). The CDR3 runs 12 residues. The CDR3 bases are TGTGCCAGTAGTAGAGCCCTCTATGGCTACACCTTC. This translates into CASSRALYGYTF.

This clone has just one count. This sequence joins TRBV9 and TRBJ2-5; the D call may be TRBD1 or TRBD2 (5 bases each). Germline values: CDR1 SGDLS, CDR2 YYNGEE. V lost 0 bases to trimming and J lost 4 bases, with 16 bases between them. This CDR3 region has 16 residues. The CDR3: CASSVEWGKGPETQYF. CDR3 DNA: TGTGCCAGCAGCGTAGAATGGGGGAAGGGGCCAGAGACCCAGTACTTC.

In its sample, this clone was seen a few times. The junction shows a germline mismatch at one end, possibly a read error. This chain connects TRBV7-7 to TRBJ2-7; D gene ambiguous. The CDR3 covers 14 residues. Germline V gives CDR1 SSHAT, CDR2 FNYEAQ (reference sequence). CDR3 protein: CASSFGPDSYEQYF. DNA of the CDR3: TGTGCTAGCAGCTTTGGACCGGACTCCTACGAGCAGTACTTC.

This clone appeared a few times. The chain recombines TRBV2 with TRBJ2-2; 7 bases match TRBD2. Germline lookup yields CDR1 SNHLY and CDR2 FYNNEI. The junction had 7 bases not matched to a gene; V was cut back by 9 bases and J by 0 bases. CDR3 length: 15 residues. CDR3 coding DNA: TGTGCCAGTCTCCCGGGAGGTACGAACACCGGGGAGCTGTTTTTT. It encodes CASLPGGTNTGELFF.

The V and J genes are TRBV6-5 and TRBJ1-4; D is ambiguous. V lost 5 bases, J lost 2 bases, and 12 bases lay in between. Germline-derived CDR1 and CDR2 are MNHEY and SVGAGI. This CDR3 region has 15 residues. CDR3 protein: CASSRLGWTNEKLFF. In nucleotides, the CDR3 is TGTGCCAGCAGTCGCTTGGGGTGGACTAATGAAAAACTGTTTTTT.

The J gene is TRBJ2-1, the V gene TRBV4-2; TRBD2 aligns across 7 bases. CDR1 is LGHNA and CDR2 is YNFKEQ in the germline V gene. The CDR3 covers 17 residues. V gave up 3 bases and J gave up 10 bases; unmatched junction bases: 18. CDR3 sequence reads: CASSHTGTTLDKAEQFF. The CDR3 region has the DNA TGTGCCAGCAGCCATACCGGGACTACACTAGATAAGGCGGAGCAGTTCTTC.

This clone was detected once. The genes are TRBV7-2 and TRBJ2-1; 8 nucleotides match TRBD2. Germline V gene sequence: CDR1 SGHTA, CDR2 FQGNSA. This CDR3 has 15 amino acids. Trimming removed 1 base from V and 4 bases from J; junction bases left unmatched: 3. The DNA for the CDR3 is TGTGCCAGCAGCTTAGACGGGGGGGTTTACAATGAGCAGTTCTTC. Translation: CASSLDGGVYNEQFF.

The chain has TRBV6-5 and TRBJ1-3, with D possibly TRBD1 on 6 matching bases. Germline CDR1 reads MNHEY; CDR2 reads SVGAGI. The V and J ends lost 4 bases and 4 bases respectively, with 14 bases between them. CDR3 length equals 15 residues. The CDR3 loop is CASSLGGSNGNTIYF. CDR3 DNA sequence: TGTGCCAGCAGTTTAGGGGGGTCGAACGGAAACACCATATATTTT.

The chain combines TRBV7-9 with TRBJ1-1, with D tentatively TRBD1 (6 bases). V lost 2 bases, J lost 2 bases, and 9 bases lay in between. Germline V gene sequence: CDR1 SEHNR, CDR2 FQNEAQ (reference sequence). This CDR3 spans 14 amino acids. CDR3 amino acids: CASSLTGANTEAFF. The CDR3 DNA follows: TGTGCCAGCAGCTTAACGGGGGCAAACACTGAAGCTTTCTTT.